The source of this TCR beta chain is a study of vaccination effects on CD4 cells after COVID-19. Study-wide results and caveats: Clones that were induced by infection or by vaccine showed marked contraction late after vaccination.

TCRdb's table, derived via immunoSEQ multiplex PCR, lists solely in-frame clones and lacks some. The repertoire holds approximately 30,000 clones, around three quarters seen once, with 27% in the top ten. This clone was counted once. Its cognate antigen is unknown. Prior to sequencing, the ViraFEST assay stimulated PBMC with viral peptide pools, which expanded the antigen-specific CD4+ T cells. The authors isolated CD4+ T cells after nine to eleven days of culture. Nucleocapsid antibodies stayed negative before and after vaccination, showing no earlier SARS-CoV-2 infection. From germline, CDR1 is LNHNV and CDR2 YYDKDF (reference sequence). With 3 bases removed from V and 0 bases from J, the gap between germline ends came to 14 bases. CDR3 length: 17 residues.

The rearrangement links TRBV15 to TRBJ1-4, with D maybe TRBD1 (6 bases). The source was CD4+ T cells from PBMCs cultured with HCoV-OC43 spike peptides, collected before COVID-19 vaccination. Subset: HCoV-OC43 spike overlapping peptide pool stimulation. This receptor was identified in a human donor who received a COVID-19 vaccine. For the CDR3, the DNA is TGTGCCACCAGCAGGGGTTTTGGGGGCGCAACTAATGAAAAACTGTTTTTT. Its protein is CATSRGFGGATNEKLFF.